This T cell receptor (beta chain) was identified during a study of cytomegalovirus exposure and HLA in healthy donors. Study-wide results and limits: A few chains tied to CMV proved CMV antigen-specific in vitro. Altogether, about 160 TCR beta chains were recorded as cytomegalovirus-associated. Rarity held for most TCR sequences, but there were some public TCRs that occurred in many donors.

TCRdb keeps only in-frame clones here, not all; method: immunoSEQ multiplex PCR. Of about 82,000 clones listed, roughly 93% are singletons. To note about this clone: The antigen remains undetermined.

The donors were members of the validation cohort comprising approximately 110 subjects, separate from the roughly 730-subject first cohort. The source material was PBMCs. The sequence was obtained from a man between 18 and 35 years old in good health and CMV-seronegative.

The CDR3 sequence: CASSYGTGVQETQYF. CDR3 coding DNA: TGTGCCAGCAGTTATGGGACAGGGGTCCAAGAGACCCAGTACTTC. The V call is TRBV6-5, the J call TRBJ2-5, with 10 positions matching TRBD1. The J segment lost 1 base and the V segment lost 3 bases, leaving 2 bases of the junction unmatched. The CDR3 is 15 amino acids. CDR1 is MNHEY, CDR2 SVGAGI, per germline.